This T cell receptor (beta chain) was sequenced in a study of T cells in Graves' hyperthyroidism and ophthalmopathy. Overall study results and limits: Blood also contained most expanded thyroid clonotypes above 0.001.

With respect to this clonotype: Its antigen is unidentified.

Researchers took RNA transcripts and amplified the TCR beta CDR3 regions from them. With the HTBI primer set, the TCR CDR3 went through a first round of RT-PCR. MiXCR, applied by TCRdb to the multiplex PCR reads, yields one record per CDR3 protein. The sample shows more than 500,000 distinct CDR3 sequences, 12% to 15% of them seen only once. The CDR3 has 14 residues. Unmatched junction bases numbered 3, after V lost 3 bases and J lost 7 bases. CDR1 is LNHDA, CDR2 SQIVND, per germline (reference sequence). The chain couples TRBV19 to TRBJ1-6, with TRBD1 matching 7 bases. The sample comprised blood. This receptor was obtained from a woman aged 40 to 50 with Graves' hyperthyroidism. The CDR3 nucleotides are TGTGCCAGTAGTATCGGGACAGACAATTCACCCCTCCACTTT. Protein sequence: CASSIGTDNSPLHF.